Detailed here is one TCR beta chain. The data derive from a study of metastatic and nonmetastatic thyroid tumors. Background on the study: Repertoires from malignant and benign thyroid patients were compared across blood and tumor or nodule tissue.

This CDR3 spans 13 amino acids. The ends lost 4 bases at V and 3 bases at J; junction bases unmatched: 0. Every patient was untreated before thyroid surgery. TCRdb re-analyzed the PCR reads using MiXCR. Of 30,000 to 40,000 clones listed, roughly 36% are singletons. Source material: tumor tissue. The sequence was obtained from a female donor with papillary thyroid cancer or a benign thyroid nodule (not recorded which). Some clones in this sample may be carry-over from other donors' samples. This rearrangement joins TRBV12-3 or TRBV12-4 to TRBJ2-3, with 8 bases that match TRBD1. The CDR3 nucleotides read TGTGCCAGCAGTTGGACAGGGACAGATACGCAGTATTTT. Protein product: CASSWTGTDTQYF.